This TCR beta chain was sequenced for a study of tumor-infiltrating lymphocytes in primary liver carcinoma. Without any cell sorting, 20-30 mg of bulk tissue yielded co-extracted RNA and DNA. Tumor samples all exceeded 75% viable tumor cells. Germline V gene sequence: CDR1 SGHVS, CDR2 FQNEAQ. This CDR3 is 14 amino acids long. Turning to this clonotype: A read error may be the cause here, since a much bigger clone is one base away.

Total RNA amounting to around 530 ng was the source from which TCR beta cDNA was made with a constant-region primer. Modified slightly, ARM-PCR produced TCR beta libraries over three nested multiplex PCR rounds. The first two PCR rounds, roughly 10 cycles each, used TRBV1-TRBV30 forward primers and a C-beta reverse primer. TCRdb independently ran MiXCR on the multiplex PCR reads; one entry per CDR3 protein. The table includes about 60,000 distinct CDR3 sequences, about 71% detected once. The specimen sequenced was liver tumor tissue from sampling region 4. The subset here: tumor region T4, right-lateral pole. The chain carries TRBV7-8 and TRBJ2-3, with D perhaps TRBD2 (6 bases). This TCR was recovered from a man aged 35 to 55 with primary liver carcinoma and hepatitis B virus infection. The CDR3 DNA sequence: TGTGCCAACAGCATTAGCGGATACACAGATACGCAGTATTTT. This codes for CANSISGYTDTQYF.